This paragraph covers one T cell receptor (beta chain) sequence. Antigen specificity is unknown. CDR1 is MNHEY, CDR2 SVGEGT, per germline. The CDR3 totals 13 residues. V dropped 4 bases and J dropped 1 base, with 7 bases sitting between them. The data are from a study of T cell responses to AZD1222 COVID-19 vaccine. Notes on the study in general: Mostly white British, mostly female donors; authors suggested clonal diversity may be underestimated.

Sequencing used immunoSEQ multiplex PCR; TCRdb keeps in-frame clones, though not all of them. In the table there are about 100,000 clones, around 87% of which are singletons. This TCR was sampled from an adult in good health. The sequences come from peripheral blood, collected on day 0 of AZD1222 vaccination. V usage is TRBV6-2 or TRBV6-3 and J usage is TRBJ1-1, with D perhaps matching TRBD1 (5 bases). The CDR3 is CASSLTENTEAFF. CDR3 DNA: TGTGCCAGCAGTTTGACAGAGAACACTGAAGCTTTCTTT.